A selection of T cell receptor beta chains follows, all from one sample in a study of a mutant IDH1 vaccine in newly diagnosed glioma. Their target antigens are unknown. The data were produced by immunoSEQ multiplex PCR, yet TCRdb's version contains in-frame clones alone and is incomplete. The sample records just over 80,000 clones, roughly 85% being singletons. The material was PBMCs, obtained from a glioma patient whose treatment included an IDH1 peptide vaccine. The receptors originated from a man aged 30 to 45 with glioma. Some clones in this sample may be carry-over from other donors' samples. CDR3s include the opening cysteine and the closing phenylalanine or tryptophan. Each record gives: D gene, J gene, clone size, V gene, CDR3 protein, CDR3 DNA. A D gene is named only where the DNA matches it firmly. Clone size appears in some rows only: once, few, many, or a class for an expanded clone.

>.|TRBJ1-6|.|TRBV6-5
CASSRGGNSPLHF
TGTGCCAGCAGTAGAGGAGGGAATTCACCCCTCCACTTT
>TRBD1|TRBJ1-6|.|TRBV2
CASSAGTGASPLRF
TGTGCCAGCAGCGCTGGGACAGGGGCTTCACCCCTCCGCTTT
>.|TRBJ1-1|.|TRBV20-1
CSTLGEAAFF
TGCAGTACACTGGGAGAGGCAGCTTTCTTT
>.|TRBJ2-1|.|TRBV27
CASSLSSGTLKREQFF
TGTGCCAGCAGTTTATCTTCCGGGACCCTGAAGAGAGAGCAGTTCTTC
>TRBD1|TRBJ2-7|.|TRBV2
CASRRDRGSTYEQYF
TGTGCCAGCAGGAGGGACAGGGGATCGACCTACGAGCAGTACTTC
>TRBD1|TRBJ2-2|.|TRBV28
CASSFLPAGQGSGELFF
TGTGCCAGCAGTTTCCTCCCGGCGGGACAGGGGTCCGGGGAGCTGTTTTTT
>.|TRBJ2-2|.|TRBV7-2
CASSFGTPLGGGELFF
TGTGCCAGCAGCTTTGGGACCCCCCTCGGCGGCGGGGAGCTGTTTTTT
>.|TRBJ2-7|once|TRBV14
CASSQEGVGRYEQYF
TGTGCCAGCAGCCAAGAGGGGGTAGGTCGGTACGAGCAGTACTTC
>.|TRBJ1-4|.|TRBV14
CASSQDFGETNEKLFF
TGTGCCAGCAGCCAAGATTTTGGGGAGACTAATGAAAAACTGTTTTTT
>.|TRBJ1-1|few|TRBV30
CAWSVSRDTEAFF
TGTGCCTGGAGTGTATCCAGGGACACTGAAGCTTTCTTT
>.|TRBJ2-7|few|TRBV7-8
CASSLGWLLSGYEQYF
TGTGCCAGCAGCTTAGGTTGGCTGCTGTCGGGCTACGAGCAGTACTTC
>.|TRBJ2-3|.|TRBV29-1
CSVDTGLTDTQYF
TGCAGCGTTGATACCGGGCTCACAGATACGCAGTATTTT
>.|TRBJ2-2|.|TRBV27
CASSFEDPSNTGELFF
TGTGCCAGCAGTTTTGAGGACCCGTCGAACACCGGGGAGCTGTTTTTT
>.|TRBJ1-5|.|TRBV9
CASSVAGDGNQPQHF
TGTGCCAGCAGCGTAGCCGGGGATGGGAATCAGCCCCAGCATTTT
>.|TRBJ2-3|once|TRBV27
CASSLGIGLSTDTQYF
TGTGCCAGCAGTTTGGGGATCGGACTGAGCACAGATACGCAGTATTTT
>.|TRBJ2-1|.|TRBV4-1
CASSQDLGTQIDEQFF
TGCGCCAGCAGCCAAGATCTAGGGACCCAAATTGATGAGCAGTTCTTC
>.|TRBJ2-7|once|TRBV7-9
CASSLVGESYEQYF
TGTGCCAGCAGCTTAGTGGGGGAGTCCTACGAGCAGTACTTC
>.|TRBJ2-7|.|TRBV28
CASTQRTGEQYF
TGTGCCAGCACACAGCGGACCGGCGAGCAGTACTTC
>.|TRBJ1-1|.|TRBV5-6
CASSSFEGPTEAFF
TGTGCCAGCAGCTCGTTCGAGGGCCCCACTGAAGCTTTCTTT
>TRBD2|TRBJ2-3|.|TRBV4-2
CASSQDVAGGKDTQYF
TGTGCCAGCAGCCAAGATGTAGCGGGGGGGAAGGATACGCAGTATTTT
>.|TRBJ2-3|.|TRBV28
CASSFRLASTDTQYF
TGTGCCAGCAGTTTTAGACTGGCTAGCACAGATACGCAGTATTTT
>.|TRBJ2-5|.|TRBV2
CASTTGPLGVTQYF
TGTGCCAGCACCACGGGACCGCTAGGGGTGACCCAGTACTTC
>TRBD2|TRBJ2-7|.|TRBV30
CALSPRRTSGRYEQYF
TGTGCCTTGAGTCCCCGCCGAACTAGCGGGAGGTACGAGCAGTACTTC
>TRBD1|TRBJ2-7|.|TRBV13
CASSLAETGDREQYF
TGTGCCAGCAGCTTAGCCGAGACAGGGGATCGGGAGCAGTACTTC
>.|TRBJ1-5|.|TRBV2
CASSDLGSQPQHF
TGTGCCAGCAGTGATCTGGGGAGTCAGCCCCAGCATTTT
>TRBD2|TRBJ2-1|.|TRBV27
CASTSGPYNEQFF
TGTGCCAGCACTAGCGGACCATACAATGAGCAGTTCTTC
>.|TRBJ1-5|.|TRBV6-1
CASSEVVYRGNQPQHF
TGTGCCAGCAGTGAAGTTGTCTACAGGGGCAATCAGCCCCAGCATTTT
>TRBD1|TRBJ1-1|.|TRBV27
CASSSLQGSNTEAFF
TGTGCCAGCAGTTCCTTACAGGGGTCTAACACTGAAGCTTTCTTT
>.|TRBJ1-2|.|TRBV21-1
CASSPPFEGNVGYTF
TGTGCCAGCAGCCCCCCCTTCGAGGGGAATGTCGGCTACACCTTC
>.|TRBJ1-2|.|TRBV5-5
CASSPGHPNYGYTF
TGTGCCAGCAGCCCGGGACATCCGAACTATGGCTACACCTTC
>TRBD2|TRBJ2-5|.|TRBV13
CASSLLAGEETQYF
TGTGCCAGCAGCTTACTAGCGGGGGAAGAGACCCAGTACTTC
>TRBD1|TRBJ1-4|.|TRBV10-3
CAISATKGQPTNEKLFF
TGTGCCATCAGTGCTACTAAGGGACAGCCTACTAATGAAAAACTGTTTTTT
>TRBD2|TRBJ2-2|.|TRBV9
CASSDSGGQNTGELFF
TGTGCCAGCAGCGATAGCGGGGGGCAGAACACCGGGGAGCTGTTTTTT
>.|TRBJ2-7|.|TRBV21-1
CASSKVSGSF
TGTGCCAGCAGCAAGGTCTCAGGGTCCTTC
>TRBD2|TRBJ2-3|.|TRBV9
CASSVAGGLLTDTQYF
TGTGCCAGCAGCGTAGCGGGGGGGCTTTTGACAGATACGCAGTATTTT
>.|TRBJ1-2|.|TRBV28
CASRTGTKNYGYTF
TGTGCCAGCAGAACCGGGACAAAAAACTATGGCTACACCTTC
>TRBD2|TRBJ2-5|.|TRBV5-1
CASSLGLDVGTQYF
TGCGCCAGCAGTTTGGGACTAGATGTGGGGACCCAGTACTTC
>.|TRBJ1-1|.|TRBV9
CASSPLQVSSTEAFF
TGTGCCAGCAGCCCCCTACAGGTCTCGAGCACTGAAGCTTTCTTT
>.|TRBJ2-7|.|TRBV11-1
CASSTHLDEQYF
TGTGCCAGCAGCACGCACTTAGACGAGCAGTACTTC
>.|TRBJ2-5|few|TRBV9
CASSVGERAYQETQYF
TGTGCCAGCAGCGTAGGGGAGCGGGCGTACCAAGAGACCCAGTACTTC
>.|TRBJ2-1|once|TRBV5-1
CASSSHSRGADEQFF
TGCGCCAGCAGCTCACACAGTAGGGGGGCAGATGAGCAGTTCTTC
>TRBD1|TRBJ1-1|.|TRBV19
CASIGGRWEAFF
TGTGCCAGTATAGGGGGCCGATGGGAAGCTTTCTTT
>TRBD2|TRBJ2-7|.|TRBV14
CASSSAGGGYEQYF
TGTGCCAGCAGCTCTGCGGGGGGCGGTTACGAGCAGTACTTC
>TRBD1|TRBJ1-1|.|TRBV7-2
CAKGITPGGGYTEAFF
TGTGCCAAAGGAATAACTCCAGGGGGCGGTTACACTGAAGCTTTCTTT
>.|TRBJ1-2|.|TRBV10-3
CAISVEELRGYTF
TGTGCCATCAGTGTGGAAGAGCTACGCGGCTACACCTTC
>.|TRBJ1-1|few|TRBV5-6
CASSLVDSPKAFF
TGTGCCAGCAGCTTGGTGGACAGCCCTAAAGCTTTCTTT
>.|TRBJ1-4|.|TRBV4-1
CASSQVSTNEKLFF
TGCGCCAGCAGCCAAGTCTCTACTAATGAAAAACTGTTTTTT
>.|TRBJ1-1|.|TRBV14
CASSLNTQKYTEAFF
TGTGCCAGCAGCCTCAATACTCAGAAATACACCGAAGCTTTCTTT
>TRBD1|TRBJ1-3|.|TRBV11-3
CASSTGVGNTIYF
TGTGCCAGCAGTACAGGGGTTGGAAACACCATATATTTT
>.|TRBJ2-1|once|TRBV7-8
CASSLAPAVQSSYNEQFF
TGTGCCAGCAGCTTAGCGCCGGCGGTTCAGAGCTCCTACAATGAGCAGTTCTTC
>TRBD1|TRBJ1-1|.|TRBV28
CASSSDRAMGRMTEAFF
TGTGCCAGCAGTTCGGACAGGGCTATGGGTCGGATGACTGAAGCTTTCTTT
>TRBD1|TRBJ2-1|.|TRBV9
CASSFTGAGQHISSYNEQFF
TGTGCCAGCAGCTTTACAGGGGCCGGCCAACACATTAGCTCCTACAATGAGCAGTTCTTC
>.|TRBJ2-7|.|TRBV7-2
CASGVRQYEQYF
TGTGCCAGCGGAGTTAGACAGTACGAGCAGTACTTC
>TRBD2|TRBJ2-7|.|TRBV27
CASSLASGSGEQYF
TGTGCCAGCAGTTTGGCTAGCGGGAGTGGCGAGCAGTACTTC
>TRBD2|TRBJ2-2|.|TRBV7-3
CASSLMVAGSGELFF
TGTGCCAGCAGCTTAATGGTAGCGGGATCCGGGGAGCTGTTTTTT